The next 10 T cell receptor beta chains were all read from a single sample in a study of blood T cell repertoires in COVID-19. Measured with immunoSEQ multiplex PCR; TCRdb has only the in-frame clones, and not every one. This table has fewer than 400,000 clones, around 87% appearing once. The sequenced sample consisted of PBMCs or T cells enriched from blood (not recorded which). The receptor set was obtained from a woman between 50 and 59 years old who had recovered from COVID-19.

This clone has more than one count but fewer than ten. The chain links TRBV4-1 to TRBJ1-6; TRBD1 aligns across 7 bases. Trimming removed 6 bases from V and 0 bases from J; junction bases left unmatched: 8. This CDR3 has 17 amino acids. Germline-derived CDR1 and CDR2 are MGHRA and YSYEKL. CDR3 amino acids: CASRDRVGSSYNSPLHF. The CDR3 region has the DNA TGCGCCAGCAGAGACAGGGTTGGCAGCTCCTATAATTCACCCCTCCACTTT.

A few counts support this clone. The chain has TRBV5-5 and TRBJ1-5; D uncertain. Trimming cost V 1 base and J 6 bases, with 14 bases left between them. The V gene's germline CDR1 is SGHKS and CDR2 YYEKEE (reference sequence). This CDR3 contains 15 residues. The CDR3 sequence is CASSLWGDGSQPQHF. CDR3 in DNA: TGTGCCAGCAGCTTGTGGGGAGATGGTAGTCAGCCCCAGCATTTT.

In its sample, this clone was seen once. V gene TRBV7-2 combines with J gene TRBJ2-2; D is perhaps TRBD1 (6 bases). The CDR3 consists of 15 residues. Germline values: CDR1 SGHTA, CDR2 FQGNSA. V was trimmed by 2 bases and J by 5 bases, leaving 12 bases between them. CDR3 in amino acids: CASSLSRGQTGELFF. DNA of the CDR3: TGTGCCAGCAGCTTAAGTAGGGGACAAACCGGGGAGCTGTTTTTT.

The chain couples TRBV18 to TRBJ1-1, with D perhaps TRBD1 (6 bases). Trimming removed 1 base from V and 1 base from J, with 10 bases in between. Per the germline V gene, CDR1 is KGHSH and CDR2 is LQKENI. This CDR3 region has 15 residues. Here the CDR3 DNA reads TGTGCCAGCTCACCACGGCAGGGGAAGAACACTGAAGCTTTCTTT. The encoded protein is CASSPRQGKNTEAFF.

V and J are TRBV6-5 and TRBJ2-1; possible D gene TRBD1, 5 bases. The CDR3 extends over 15 amino acids. V shed 4 bases and J shed 6 bases, with 16 bases lying between them. CDR1 MNHEY and CDR2 SVGAGI come from the germline V gene. In DNA form, the CDR3 reads TGTGCCAGCAGTTCTCAGGGTTTACCCCCCAATGAGCAGTTCTTC. It is translated as CASSSQGLPPNEQFF.

The CDR3 DNA follows: TGCGCCAGCAGCGCCGGGGGACAGGGACATGGCTACACCTTC. Protein: CASSAGGQGHGYTF. The chain links TRBV5-1 to TRBJ1-2, with 9 bases lining up with TRBD1. The V gene end was trimmed by 4 bases and the J gene end by 6 bases; junction bases not matched to a gene: 7. The germline gives CDR1 SGHRS, CDR2 YFSETQ. This CDR3 contains 14 residues.

V and J are TRBV5-1 and TRBJ1-2, with 8 positions matching TRBD1. V lost 4 bases and J lost 12; bases outside the gene matches: 11. In germline, CDR1 is SGHRS, CDR2 YFSETQ. This CDR3 has 13 residues. CDR3 in DNA: TGCGCCAGCAGCAGGTCAATGGGGACAGGCAACACCTTC. Residues: CASSRSMGTGNTF.

V and J are TRBV11-2 and TRBJ2-1, with 8 bases matching TRBD2. V dropped 3 bases and J dropped 15; count of bases not matched to a gene: 16. The CDR3 runs to 15 residues. From germline, CDR1 is SGHAT and CDR2 FQNNGV. The CDR3 DNA follows: TGTGCCAGCAGCTTCCCTTTACGCGCAGCGGGGGTCGTGTTCTTC. Its protein is CASSFPLRAAGVVFF.

J is TRBJ2-5 and V is TRBV28; no clear D gene. Germline loops: CDR1 MDHEN, CDR2 SYDVKM. Deletions cut 4 bases from V and 4 bases from J, with 4 bases between. The CDR3 is 11 residues long. Written as DNA, the CDR3 is TGTGCCAGCAGTTCCGGAGAGACCCAGTACTTC. As protein: CASSSGETQYF. Together with reference TRBV28 and TRBJ2-5, the CDR3 gives the full variable domain: DVKVTQSSRYLVKRTGEKVFLECVQDMDHENMFWYRQDPGLGLRLIYFSYDVKMKEKGDIPEGYSVSREKKERFSLILESASTNQTSMYLCASSSGETQYFGPGTRLLVL.

The gene calls are TRBV6-5 and TRBJ1-2; D perhaps matches TRBD1 (5 bases). Germline V gene lookup returns CDR1 MNHEY and CDR2 SVGAGI. The CDR3 extends over 15 amino acids. V was trimmed by 7 bases and J by 7 bases, leaving 22 bases between them. CDR3 coding DNA: TGTGCCAGCACCCTTTACGGGGGGGAAGGATCTGGCTACACCTTC. Translating it yields CASTLYGGEGSGYTF.